This passage covers 14 T cell receptor beta chains from one sample sequenced in a study of PD-1 blockade in classical Hodgkin lymphoma (dated by TCRdb to the early 2020s). This sample's time point label indicates: cycle 2 day 1 (C2D1) of nivolumab. Every trial patient had relapsed after autologous stem cell transplantation, and cohorts A, B and C differed in prior brentuximab vedotin exposure. Library preparation used the immunoSEQ multiplex PCR assay. TCRdb holds this immuneACCESS table with in-frame rearrangements only. Some clones are missing; in checked studies, unresolved V genes explain under half, and the rest has no known cause. For this sample the table gives some 28,000 clones, of which 83% were detected only once. Together, the top ten hold about a fifth of the sample. This specimen consisted of peripheral blood mononuclear cells (PBMCs), obtained before the second cycle of nivolumab. The receptors here all came from a human donor with classical Hodgkin lymphoma.

V usage is TRBV5-1 and J usage is TRBJ2-1; D may be TRBD2 (5 bases). V was trimmed by 6 bases and J by 0 bases, leaving 10 bases between them. CDR1 and CDR2 from the germline V gene are SGHRS and YFSETQ. The CDR3 is 14 amino acids. The CDR3, as DNA: TGCGCCAGCACTCTGGAGGACTCCTACAATGAGCAGTTCTTC. Residues: CASTLEDSYNEQFF.

This clone was seen only once. The chain carries TRBV7-2 and TRBJ2-1; D gene uncertain. The germline CDR1 and CDR2 sequences are SGHTA and FQGNSA. V dropped 5 bases and J dropped 8 bases, with 13 bases sitting between them. This CDR3 spans 13 amino acids. CDR3 sequence reads: CASSARGLDEQFF. In DNA, the CDR3 is TGTGCCAGCAGCGCGAGAGGTCTAGATGAGCAGTTCTTC.

This chain joins TRBV6-6 and TRBJ1-2, with a possible D match to TRBD1 (6 bases). The germline V gene encodes CDR1 MNHNY and CDR2 SVGAGI (reference sequence). Trimming took 5 bases from V and 3 from J, leaving 7 bases between them. The CDR3 length is 12 residues. CDR3 bases: TGTGCCAGCAGTCAGGGGTACTATGGCTACACCTTC. This codes for CASSQGYYGYTF.

The chain links TRBV7-6 to TRBJ2-1; unclear D gene. V lost 5 bases, J lost 8 bases, and 16 bases lay in between. Germline V gene lookup returns CDR1 SGHVS and CDR2 FNYEAQ. CDR3 size: 14 residues. The CDR3 DNA sequence: TGTGCCAGCAGCCAAGACCCGGGCCGCGATGAGCAGTTCTTC. Translated, it gives CASSQDPGRDEQFF.

This clone has more than one count but fewer than ten. The chain has TRBV11-2 and TRBJ2-3; no reliable D call. Looked up from germline, CDR1 is SGHAT and CDR2 is FQNNGV. Between the trimmed V and J ends, which lost 3 bases and 4 bases, there was a span of 14 bases. The CDR3 is 15 amino acids. The CDR3 loop is CASSFRGRISDTQYF. The CDR3 nucleotides read TGTGCCAGCAGCTTTCGAGGCAGGATCTCAGATACGCAGTATTTT.

This chain uses TRBV4-3 with TRBJ2-1; D tentatively reads TRBD1 or TRBD2 (6 bases each). V lost 0 bases and J 0 bases, leaving 12 bases between the germline ends. From germline, CDR1 is LGHNA and CDR2 YSLEER. This CDR3 spans 17 amino acids. The CDR3 here is CASSQEQPGASYNEQFF. The CDR3 bases are TGCGCCAGCAGCCAAGAACAACCGGGGGCCTCCTACAATGAGCAGTTCTTC.

J is TRBJ2-1 and V is TRBV18; D uncertain. Trimming cost V 0 bases and J 0 bases, with 9 bases left between them. Germline lookup yields CDR1 KGHSH and CDR2 LQKENI. The CDR3 contains 16 residues. CDR3 DNA sequence: TGTGCCAGCTCACCACCCGGCAGGAGCTCCTACAATGAGCAGTTCTTC. Its protein product is CASSPPGRSSYNEQFF.

V usage is TRBV28 and J usage is TRBJ2-7, with 8 nucleotides matching TRBD2. Germline V lookup: CDR1 MDHEN, CDR2 SYDVKM. Germline trimming cut 6 bases from V and 7 bases from J; bases unmatched to any gene: 14. This CDR3 is 15 amino acids long. CDR3 region: CASRSLGGAVGEQYF. The CDR3 bases are TGTGCCAGCAGGAGCCTCGGGGGGGCTGTCGGGGAGCAGTACTTC. The entire variable domain, with the rest obtained from reference TRBV28 and TRBJ2-7, is as follows: DVKVTQSSRYLVKRTGEKVFLECVQDMDHENMFWYRQDPGLGLRLIYFSYDVKMKEKGDIPEGYSVSREKKERFSLILESASTNQTSMYLCASRSLGGAVGEQYFGPGTRLTVT.

The chain is built from TRBV7-2 and TRBJ1-6, with D hard to call. Germline CDR1 SGHTA, CDR2 FQGNSA. The CDR3 runs 13 residues. V was trimmed by 5 bases and J by 10 bases, leaving 12 bases between them. As DNA, the CDR3 is TGTGCCAGCAGCCGGGTTTTTGACTCACCCCTCCACTTT. Translating gives CASSRVFDSPLHF.

This clone appeared once. The rearrangement joins TRBV7-9 to TRBJ2-5; D possibly uses TRBD1 or TRBD2 (6 bases each). This CDR3 region has 18 residues. Germline V gene sequence: CDR1 SEHNR, CDR2 FQNEAQ (reference sequence). The V end lost 5 bases, the J end lost 2 bases, and 24 bases lay between the germline ends. CDR3 residues: CASSPHRFPGAPQETQYF. Written as DNA, the CDR3 is TGTGCCAGCAGCCCCCATAGGTTCCCGGGGGCCCCACAAGAGACCCAGTACTTC. The full variable domain, its missing parts supplied by reference TRBV7-9 and TRBJ2-5, is DTGVSQNPRHKITKRGQNVTFRCDPISEHNRLYWYRQTLGQGPEFLTYFQNEAQLEKSRLLSDRFSAERPKGSFSTLEIQRTEQGDSAMYLCASSPHRFPGAPQETQYFGPGTRLLVL.

CDR3 sequence reads: CASSSTGGASGYTF. For the CDR3, the DNA is TGTGCCAGCAGCTCCACAGGGGGCGCGTCAGGCTACACCTTC. The chain uses TRBV7-3 and TRBJ1-2, with 9 bases identical to TRBD1. The CDR3 consists of 14 residues. CDR1 is SGHTA, CDR2 FQGTGA, per germline. After removal of 4 bases from V and 8 bases from J, the junction contained 8 bases not matched to a gene.

This chain links TRBV4-3 with TRBJ2-2, with D hard to call. With 2 bases removed from V and 4 bases from J, the gap between germline ends came to 8 bases. The CDR3 has 14 residues. Germline V gene sequence: CDR1 LGHNA, CDR2 YSLEER. CDR3 sequence reads: CASSQNKPTGELFF. The DNA of the CDR3 is TGCGCCAGCAGCCAAAATAAGCCCACCGGGGAGCTGTTTTTT.

The rearrangement links TRBV11-2 to TRBJ1-2; 8 bases line up with TRBD1. Per germline, CDR1 SGHAT and CDR2 FQNNGV. V lost 4 bases to trimming and J lost 5 bases; unmatched junction nucleotides: 6. The length of the CDR3 is 14 residues. The DNA of the CDR3 is TGTGCCAGCAGCTACGGGACAGGCCGATATGGCTACACCTTC. The encoded protein is CASSYGTGRYGYTF.

The V gene is TRBV4-1, the J gene TRBJ2-4; 7 nucleotides line up with TRBD2. This CDR3 comprises 15 residues. Germline V gene sequence: CDR1 MGHRA, CDR2 YSYEKL. Germline trimming cut 4 bases from V and 5 bases from J; bases unmatched to any gene: 8. CDR3 in amino acids: CASSLFGAGENIQYF. The CDR3 DNA follows: TGCGCCAGCAGCCTTTTCGGGGCGGGGGAAAACATTCAGTACTTC.